This T cell receptor beta chain was identified during a study of CD8 T cells in ankylosing spondylitis. General study results and limits: The study looked at matched synovial fluid samples from ankylosing spondylitis patients. Disease-linked clones were reported to be significantly enriched there.

The V end was cut by 0 bases, the J end by 3 bases, with 21 bases between. The CDR3 has 17 amino acids. Looked up from germline, CDR1 is DFQATT and CDR2 is SNEGSKA (reference sequence). Quantitative 5'-RACE with molecular barcodes produced the TCR beta libraries. TCRdb recomputed calls from the 5' RACE reads with MiXCR, one row per CDR3 protein. This table holds about 340,000 distinct CDR3 sequences, more than 20% found once. A note on this clonotype: Its cognate antigen is unknown.

V gene TRBV20-1 combines with J gene TRBJ2-7; D is possibly TRBD1 or TRBD2 (6 bases each). Sample: blood, either unsorted or a sorted T cell fraction (not recorded which). This receptor was taken from a male donor with ankylosing spondylitis or in good health (not recorded which). The CDR3 coding sequence is TGCAGTGCTAGAGATCTGGAGGGGGAGACTACTTACTACGAGCAGTACTTC. This codes for CSARDLEGETTYYEQYF.